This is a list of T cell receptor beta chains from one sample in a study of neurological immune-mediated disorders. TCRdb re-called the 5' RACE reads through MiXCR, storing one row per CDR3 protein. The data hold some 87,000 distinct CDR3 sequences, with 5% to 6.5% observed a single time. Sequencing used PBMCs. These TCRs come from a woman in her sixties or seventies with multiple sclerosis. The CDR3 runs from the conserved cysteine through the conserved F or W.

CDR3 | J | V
CASSPSTAGLDTEAFF | TRBJ1-1 | TRBV11-2
CASSLLASRPSSNQPQHF | TRBJ1-5 | TRBV12-3/TRBV12-4
CASSLRGGYEQYF | TRBJ2-7 | TRBV7-9
CASSQGGNEYF | TRBJ2-7 | TRBV6-5
CASSEVAGADTQYF | TRBJ2-3 | TRBV5-1
CASSSNAGSGANVLTF | TRBJ2-6 | TRBV5-1
CSAPSRDRGGYEQYF | TRBJ2-7 | TRBV20-1
CASPAPQHF | TRBJ1-5 | TRBV7-2
CSASPRDSYSNQPQHF | TRBJ1-5 | TRBV20-1
CSASNSRTLAYEQYF | TRBJ2-7 | TRBV20-1
CASSLFNSGGAYNEQFF | TRBJ2-1 | TRBV5-1
CASSSSTYEQYF | TRBJ2-7 | TRBV5-1
CATSDPGQETQYF | TRBJ2-5 | TRBV24-1
CASSPHQSEAFF | TRBJ1-1 | TRBV5-5
CASSVKGNTEAFF | TRBJ1-1 | TRBV9
CASSETGEETQYF | TRBJ2-5 | TRBV7-8
CAIQGTSTDTQYF | TRBJ2-3 | TRBV12-3/TRBV12-4
CTGLAGAEETQYF | TRBJ2-5 | TRBV20-1
CASSPKPTWEQYF | TRBJ2-7 | TRBV7-8
CSAPRGNFEQYF | TRBJ2-7 | TRBV20-1
CASIPSPTSGEETQYF | TRBJ2-5 | TRBV3-1
CASSSGLGRRDYGYTF | TRBJ1-2 | TRBV27
CASSKLTPYEQYF | TRBJ2-7 | TRBV6-1
CASSPNHNQPQHF | TRBJ1-5 | TRBV12-3/TRBV12-4
CSASRGGQPQHF | TRBJ1-5 | TRBV20-1
CASSHGLAGGSYNEQFF | TRBJ2-1 | TRBV12-3/TRBV12-4
CSVVRDLSYEQYF | TRBJ2-7 | TRBV29-1
CASSEILAGSTGELFF | TRBJ2-2 | TRBV5-1
CASSGGTGTNGYTF | TRBJ1-2 | TRBV25-1
CASSYADTSSYNEQFF | TRBJ2-1 | TRBV6-5
CASSLALGSYNEQFF | TRBJ2-1 | TRBV5-1
CASSLAFGFYEAFF | TRBJ1-1 | TRBV5-1
CASTSMTGASGNF | TRBJ2-7 | TRBV28
CATSRGAPSTDTQYF | TRBJ2-3 | TRBV15
CASSFPGQAAYTF | TRBJ1-2 | TRBV5-1
CASSYSKGNYGYTF | TRBJ1-2 | TRBV6-6
CASSRDREGGYTF | TRBJ1-2 | TRBV7-9
CSAQGASGGLSYEQYF | TRBJ2-7 | TRBV20-1
CASSFGYEQFF | TRBJ2-1 | TRBV28
CASSLGQGGPGNTIYF | TRBJ1-3 | TRBV7-9
CSVVPLSGNTIYF | TRBJ1-3 | TRBV29-1
CSARWVSGGAQETQYF | TRBJ2-5 | TRBV20-1
CASSPGTGDYGYTF | TRBJ1-2 | TRBV9
CASSPGRSSYNEQFF | TRBJ2-1 | TRBV12-3/TRBV12-4
CASSSPPLSQFF | TRBJ2-1 | TRBV7-8
CSASARDRGLEQYF | TRBJ2-7 | TRBV20-1
CATSPESRTPPETQYF | TRBJ2-5 | TRBV15
CASSLWGGRAAYEQYF | TRBJ2-7 | TRBV7-6
CSARDWAAAYGYTF | TRBJ1-2 | TRBV20-1
CASRTYQSSNQPQHF | TRBJ1-5 | TRBV6-1
CSAAGGTDTQYF | TRBJ2-3 | TRBV20-1
CSAGIAGGVETQYF | TRBJ2-5 | TRBV20-1